The 10 T cell receptor beta chains listed next were all sequenced from one sample in a study of blood T cell repertoires in COVID-19. The assay was immunoSEQ multiplex PCR, and TCRdb's table has in-frame clones only and misses some. The sample has fewer than 300,000 clones, 88% seen once. Sequences were obtained from PBMCs or T cells enriched from blood (not recorded which). The receptors derive from a woman between 40 and 50 years old with acute COVID-19.

V and J are TRBV5-1 and TRBJ1-2, with a possible D match to TRBD1 (5 bases). V was cut by 4 bases and J by 4 bases, with 14 bases left in between. The CDR3 sequence is 14 residues long. Germline CDR1 is SGHRS and CDR2 is YFSETQ. Written as DNA, the CDR3 is TGCGCCAGCAGCGGACTGACTAGGGGCTATGGCTACACCTTC. Translated, it gives CASSGLTRGYGYTF.

This clone was observed a single time. CDR3 nucleotides: TGTGCCAGCAGTGTCACAACTGGGGGGGAGACCCAGTACTTC. Amino acids: CASSVTTGGETQYF. The chain links TRBV2 to TRBJ2-5, with D possibly matching TRBD2 (6 bases). CDR1 is SNHLY and CDR2 is FYNNEI in the germline V gene. V was shortened by 4 bases and J by 5 bases, with 14 bases between the two germline ends. The CDR3 runs 14 residues.

The genes are TRBV7-2 and TRBJ2-2; D ambiguous. Trimming took 4 bases from V and 2 from J, leaving 5 bases between them. This CDR3 has 13 residues. Germline assignment: CDR1 SGHTA and CDR2 FQGNSA. CDR3 coding DNA: TGTGCCAGCAGCTACTTTAACACCGGGGAGCTGTTTTTT. Its translation is CASSYFNTGELFF.

The chain carries TRBV6-5 and TRBJ2-7, with TRBD2 as a possible D gene (6 bases). The CDR3 consists of 14 residues. Germline assignment: CDR1 MNHEY and CDR2 SVGAGI. V lost 8 bases to trimming and J lost 0 bases, with 14 bases between them. CDR3 coding DNA: TGTGCCAGCTGCCGGGACTTTAGCTCCTACGAGCAGTACTTC. Encoded protein: CASCRDFSSYEQYF.

This clone was seen only a few times. V usage is TRBV28 and J usage is TRBJ1-6; 9 nucleotides agree with TRBD1. Germline V gene sequence: CDR1 MDHEN, CDR2 SYDVKM. The CDR3 sequence is 12 residues long. J was trimmed by 10 bases and V by 8 bases; bases with no gene match: 3. DNA of the CDR3: TGTGCCAGCGGGGACAGGGACTCACCCCTCCACTTT. Translated: CASGDRDSPLHF.

V usage is TRBV28 and J usage is TRBJ1-5; D unclear. V was clipped by 4 bases and J by 13 bases, with 11 bases between them. Germline CDR1 reads MDHEN; CDR2 reads SYDVKM. The CDR3 totals 11 residues. The CDR3 sequence is CASSSTTSQHF. In DNA, the CDR3 is TGTGCCAGCAGTTCTACGACAAGTCAGCATTTT.

The chain's CDR3 is CASSPRESGISNQPQHF. In DNA, the CDR3 is TGTGCCAGCTCACCAAGAGAATCGGGGATTAGCAATCAGCCCCAGCATTTT. The chain links TRBV18 to TRBJ1-5; no clear D. The V end was cut by 2 bases, the J end by 0 bases, with 14 bases between. The CDR3 is 17 residues long. The germline CDR1 and CDR2 sequences are KGHSH and LQKENI.

This clone has a handful of counts. This chain uses TRBV19 with TRBJ2-7; D gene uncertain. Germline-derived CDR1 and CDR2 are LNHDA and SQIVND (reference sequence). The CDR3 sequence is 14 residues long. The ends were cut back, 3 bases at V and 3 bases at J, with 12 bases in the middle. CDR3 in amino acids: CASSIKRSNYEQYF. CDR3 bases: TGTGCCAGTAGTATCAAACGATCTAACTACGAGCAGTACTTC.

The rearrangement uses TRBV27 and TRBJ2-3, with a weak D call TRBD1 (7 bases). The CDR3 sequence is 16 residues long. Per the germline V gene, CDR1 is MNHEY and CDR2 is SMNVEV (reference sequence). Trimming took off 3 bases at V and 1 base at J, with 14 bases between the two ends. This CDR3 reads CASSFRGVDGTDTQYF. The CDR3 DNA is TGTGCCAGCAGTTTCAGGGGGGTTGATGGCACAGATACGCAGTATTTT.

This chain uses TRBV2 with TRBJ1-1; no reliable D call. The CDR3 is 11 amino acids. The V gene lost 4 bases and the J gene lost 2 bases, with 2 bases spanning the gap. Germline V gives CDR1 SNHLY, CDR2 FYNNEI. CDR3 sequence (DNA): TGTGCCAGCAGTGTAAACACTGAAGCTTTCTTT. Translation: CASSVNTEAFF.